Listed below are T cell receptor beta chains from one sample, sequenced in a study of cytomegalovirus exposure and HLA in healthy donors. TCRdb keeps only in-frame clones here, not all; method: immunoSEQ multiplex PCR. In the table there are roughly 120,000 clones, 77% of which are singletons. Sequencing input: PBMCs. These TCRs come from a man aged 50-60 years in good health and CMV-seropositive. The CDR3 runs from the conserved cysteine through the conserved F or W. Each record gives: V gene, clone size, D gene, J gene, CDR3 protein, CDR3 DNA. D genes are given only for firm matches. Expanded clones are given a class, and other clones once, few, many or no size at all.

>TRBV27|NA|TRBD1|TRBJ1-5
CASSSGDRGRYQPQHF
TGTGCCAGCAGTTCGGGGGACAGGGGGCGATATCAGCCCCAGCATTTT
>TRBV9|NA|TRBD2|TRBJ2-1
CASSIRLATLHYNEQFF
TGTGCCAGCAGCATTCGACTAGCGACCCTGCATTACAATGAGCAGTTCTTC
>TRBV27|NA|TRBD2|TRBJ2-3
CASSLSHSGRATDTQYF
TGTGCCAGCAGTTTATCTCATAGCGGGAGAGCTACAGATACGCAGTATTTT
>TRBV29-1|NA|TRBD1|TRBJ2-7
CSVGDSGYEQYF
TGCAGCGTGGGGGACAGTGGGTACGAGCAGTACTTC
>TRBV30|NA|TRBD1|TRBJ1-1
CAWSVFGQGRNTEAFF
TGTGCCTGGAGTGTCTTCGGACAGGGAAGGAACACTGAAGCTTTCTTT
>TRBV18|NA|NA|TRBJ1-3
CASSPGQGFSGNTIYF
TGTGCCAGCTCACCCGGTCAGGGCTTCTCTGGAAACACCATATATTTT
>TRBV6-1|NA|NA|TRBJ1-1
CASSEGGRRTEAFF
TGTGCCAGCAGTGAGGGGGGGCGCCGAACTGAAGCTTTCTTT
>TRBV27|NA|NA|TRBJ1-2
CASSLSGRGGNTF
TGTGCCAGCAGTTTATCGGGACGGGGGGGGAACACCTTC
>TRBV5-4|NA|NA|TRBJ1-1
CASSLGSGGVWTEAFF
TGTGCCAGCAGCTTAGGGTCGGGAGGGGTATGGACTGAAGCTTTCTTT
>TRBV7-9|NA|NA|TRBJ2-5
CATSIRGRGLKLETQYF
TGTGCCACCTCTATTAGGGGAAGGGGCTTGAAGTTAGAGACCCAGTACTTC
>TRBV30|once|TRBD2|TRBJ2-1
CAWSHTAGGGPYNEQFF
TGTGCCTGGAGCCATACGGCGGGAGGGGGACCCTACAATGAGCAGTTCTTC